The rows below give T cell receptor beta chains drawn from one sample of a study of T cells in Graves' hyperthyroidism and ophthalmopathy. TCRdb called the multiplex PCR reads again in MiXCR, with one record for every CDR3 protein. The data contain about 770,000 distinct CDR3 sequences, roughly a sixth of them singletons. Specimen: blood. These receptors came from a woman aged 45-60 years with Graves' hyperthyroidism that later progressed to Graves' ophthalmopathy. Each CDR3 is given with its conserved first and last residue. D genes are given only for firm matches. Clone size, where shown, is once, few, many, or a class for clones that have expanded.

TRBV6-1	many	NA	TRBJ1-1	CASRQDTNTEAFF	TGTGCCAGCAGGCAGGACACGAACACTGAAGCTTTCTTT
TRBV20-1	few	TRBD1	TRBJ1-6	CSAPGTGERGPLHF	TGCAGTGCCCCCGGGACAGGGGAAAGGGGACCCCTCCACTTT
TRBV12-3/TRBV12-4	few	TRBD1	TRBJ2-1	CASSFKYRGNFYNEQFF	TGTGCCAGCAGTTTCAAATACAGGGGTAATTTCTACAATGAGCAGTTCTTC
TRBV7-9	NA	NA	TRBJ2-1	CASSLVETAYNEQFF	TGTGCCAGCAGCTTAGTTGAGACGGCCTACAATGAGCAGTTCTTC
TRBV20-1	many	NA	TRBJ2-2	CSARDYSDNTGELFF	TGCAGTGCTAGAGATTACAGCGATAACACCGGGGAGCTGTTTTTT
TRBV20-1	many	NA	TRBJ2-1	CSAVKSRVLDEQFF	TGCAGTGCTGTCAAGTCCAGAGTGTTGGATGAGCAGTTCTTC
TRBV6-1	many	NA	TRBJ1-1	CASHTHRTVAPREEAFF	TGTGCCAGCCACACCCACCGGACCGTAGCTCCTCGCGAAGAAGCTTTCTTT
TRBV12-3/TRBV12-4	NA	TRBD2	TRBJ2-2	CASSRAGGMFF	TGTGCCAGCAGCCGGGCGGGGGGTATGTTTTTT
TRBV7-8	many	NA	TRBJ2-7	CASSTLRTGSYEQYF	TGTGCCAGCAGCACGCTGCGGACGGGATCCTACGAGCAGTACTTC
TRBV2	NA	NA	TRBJ1-1	CASGRDIGTNTEAFF	TGTGCCAGCGGTCGGGACATCGGGACGAACACTGAAGCTTTCTTT
TRBV6-2/TRBV6-3	once	TRBD1	TRBJ1-2	CASSLQGPTYGYTF	TGTGCCAGCAGTTTACAGGGGCCCACCTATGGCTACACCTTC
TRBV2	NA	NA	TRBJ2-1	CASSAGTRGIKQFF	TGTGCCAGCAGTGCCGGGACCCGCGGAATAAAACAGTTCTTC
TRBV7-8	NA	TRBD2	TRBJ2-1	CASGPGGPSYNEQFF	TGTGCCAGCGGCCCGGGGGGGCCCTCCTACAATGAGCAGTTCTTC
TRBV27	few	NA	TRBJ2-5	CASSVPPTLETQYF	TGTGCCAGCAGTGTCCCCCCGACGTTAGAGACCCAGTACTTC
TRBV11-2	few	NA	TRBJ1-6	CANTARGAVNSPLHF	TGTGCCAACACAGCCCGGGGGGCGGTTAATTCACCCCTCCACTTT
TRBV3-1	many	NA	TRBJ1-2	CASSHWGEEGYGYTF	TGTGCCAGCAGCCACTGGGGGGAAGAGGGTTATGGCTACACCTTC
TRBV5-1	many	TRBD1	TRBJ2-1	CASSARQGPYNEQFF	TGCGCCAGCAGCGCCAGACAGGGGCCCTACAATGAGCAGTTCTTC
TRBV5-1	NA	NA	TRBJ1-1	CASSLDSMNTEASF	TGCGCCAGCAGCTTGGACAGTATGAACACTGAAGCTTCCTTT
TRBV2	many	TRBD1	TRBJ1-1	CASSVFRGPNEAFF	TGTGCCAGCAGTGTGTTTAGGGGGCCCAATGAAGCTTTCTTT
TRBV5-1	many	NA	TRBJ1-1	CASSLEGLEAFF	TGCGCCAGCAGCTTGGAAGGACTTGAAGCTTTCTTT
TRBV6-1	NA	NA	TRBJ1-6	CATVDRGLSSYNSPLHF	TGTGCCACCGTAGACCGGGGTTTGAGCTCCTATAATTCACCCCTCCACTTT
TRBV12-3/TRBV12-4	many	NA	TRBJ1-2	CASSLGTIKSEVTF	TGTGCCAGCAGTTTAGGGACAATTAAAAGCGAGGTCACCTTC
TRBV18	many	TRBD2	TRBJ2-3	CASSPVRGGTDTQYF	TGTGCCAGCTCACCAGTGCGGGGGGGCACAGATACGCAGTATTTT
TRBV5-1	many	NA	TRBJ2-7	CASTLGRANYEQYF	TGCGCCAGCACCTTGGGTCGGGCCAACTACGAGCAGTACTTC
TRBV11-1	NA	TRBD2	TRBJ2-1	CASSPTSGDSYNEQFF	TGTGCCAGCAGCCCGACTAGCGGGGATTCCTACAATGAGCAGTTCTTC
TRBV15	NA	NA	TRBJ2-1	CATSRGGRRYNEQFF	TGTGCCACCAGCAGAGGGGGGAGGCGTTACAATGAGCAGTTCTTC
TRBV7-9	few	TRBD1	TRBJ1-6	CASSLTNPGQGGYNSPLHF	TGTGCCAGCAGCTTAACGAATCCGGGACAGGGGGGGTATAATTCACCCCTCCACTTT
TRBV28	NA	NA	TRBJ1-4	CASSFVGANEKLFF	TGTGCCAGCAGTTTTGTTGGTGCTAATGAAAAACTGTTTTTT
TRBV12-3/TRBV12-4	many	NA	TRBJ1-1	CASIMGGTEAFF	TGTGCCAGCATTATGGGGGGCACTGAAGCTTTCTTT
TRBV3-1	NA	NA	TRBJ2-3	CASSQPPLVGDTQYF	TGTGCCAGCAGCCAACCCCCACTAGTGGGTGATACGCAGTATTTT
TRBV5-4	NA	NA	TRBJ2-5	CASSSQTGVEETQYF	TGTGCCAGCAGCTCTCAGACTGGAGTGGAAGAGACCCAGTACTTC
TRBV2	few	NA	TRBJ1-5	CASSEALADYSNQPQHF	TGTGCCAGCAGTGAAGCGCTCGCAGATTATAGCAATCAGCCCCAGCATTTT
TRBV3-1	many	NA	TRBJ2-7	CASSQEVTGYEQYF	TGTGCCAGCAGCCAAGAGGTCACGGGCTACGAGCAGTACTTC
TRBV6-1	NA	NA	TRBJ2-7	CASSEAPGQGFYEQYF	TGTGCCAGCAGTGAAGCCCCCGGGCAGGGGTTCTACGAGCAGTACTTC